Each of the 30 T cell receptor beta chains below was sequenced from the same sample in a study of spatial heterogeneity in lung cancer. Sample time point: sample taken at primary tumor resection. The sequenced material consisted of unsorted whole RNA from tumor, nontumor lung or frozen PBMC. MiXCR was run by TCRdb on the 5' RACE reads, yielding one entry per CDR3 protein. The sample consists of over 6,500 distinct CDR3 sequences, approximately 6% of them appearing once. Sample: normal lung tissue next to the tumor, taken at surgery. The receptors shown here come from a female donor with early-stage non-small cell lung cancer.

This clonotype is medium-sized within its sample. The size of this beta chain means little, since it is a stray read in a library made for alpha chains. V and J are TRBV29-1 and TRBJ1-2, with D tentatively TRBD1 (6 bases). Between the trimmed V and J ends, which lost 5 bases and 4 bases, there was a span of 17 bases. Germline lookup yields CDR1 SQVTM and CDR2 ANQGSEA. This CDR3 is built from 14 residues. CDR3 in DNA: TGCAGCGTTCTCCCGCCTACAGGGTCCTATGGCTACACCTTC. It translates to CSVLPPTGSYGYTF.

This clonotype has more than one count but fewer than ten. Because the library targeted alpha chains, this beta chain is an off-target read whose size means little. The chain carries TRBV18 and TRBJ2-1, with a tentative D call TRBD2 (5 bases). The CDR3 extends over 14 amino acids. Trimming shortened V by 4 bases and J by 6 bases, and 13 bases separated the two germline ends. Germline V gene data show CDR1 as KGHSH and CDR2 as LQKENI. The CDR3 DNA follows: TGTGCCAGCTCACGGGCTAGCAGGACCAATGAGCAGTTCTTC. Translated: CASSRASRTNEQFF.

This clonotype ranks as medium-sized (0.01 to 0.1%). With the library built for alpha chains, this beta chain is off target and its frequency is not meaningful. The chain is built from TRBV29-1 and TRBJ2-1, with D perhaps TRBD2 (5 bases). V gave up 2 bases and J gave up 12 bases, with 11 bases separating them. The length of the CDR3 is 11 residues. CDR1 is SQVTM and CDR2 is ANQGSEA in the germline V gene. Written as DNA, the CDR3 is TGCAGCGTTGAACGGGGATCAGGGCAGTTCTTC. It codes for CSVERGSGQFF.

This clonotype was seen a few times. With the library built for alpha chains, this beta chain is off target and its frequency is not meaningful. This rearrangement joins TRBV7-8 to TRBJ1-2, with TRBD1 identical over 7 bases. V trimming: 5 bases; J trimming: 8 bases; junction bases outside the gene matches: 14. Per germline, CDR1 SGHVS and CDR2 FQNEAQ. The CDR3 has 15 amino acids. This chain's CDR3 is CASSTRDSYSGGYTF. In nucleotides, the CDR3 is TGTGCCAGCAGCACCAGGGACAGCTATTCGGGCGGCTACACCTTC.

This clonotype was observed at least ten times. This beta chain lies outside the target of a library built for alpha chains; its clone size means little. The chain recombines TRBV5-6 with TRBJ1-4, with D possibly being TRBD1 (5 bases). Germline V CDR1 and CDR2: SGHDT, YYEEEE. V gave up 4 bases and J gave up 7 bases, with 14 bases separating them. The CDR3 spans 14 residues. In nucleotides, the CDR3 is TGTGCCAGCAGCAACGGGAGGGGTGGTGAAAAACTGTTTTTT. It codes for CASSNGRGGEKLFF.

This clonotype is classed as medium-sized (0.01 to 0.1%). This beta chain lies outside the target of a library built for alpha chains; its clone size means little. This rearrangement joins TRBV9 to TRBJ1-4; D gene ambiguous. The CDR3 runs 19 residues. Trimming cost V 0 bases and J 0 bases, with 18 bases left between them. Germline assignment: CDR1 SGDLS and CDR2 YYNGEE. CDR3: CASSVEPRPSPATNEKLFF. The CDR3 DNA follows: TGTGCCAGCAGCGTAGAGCCGCGTCCGAGTCCTGCAACTAATGAAAAACTGTTTTTT.

In its sample, this clonotype is medium-sized. A library prepared for alpha chains yielded this beta chain as an off-target read; its size is of little meaning. The rearrangement joins TRBV20-1 to TRBJ2-3; D may be TRBD1 or TRBD2 (5 bases each). Trimming shortened V by 0 bases and J by 9 bases, and 16 bases separated the two germline ends. Germline values: CDR1 DFQATT, CDR2 SNEGSKA (reference sequence). The CDR3 extends over 14 amino acids. The CDR3 DNA follows: TGCAGTGCTAGAGATGAGATAGGACGGGGCACGCAGTATTTT. Translating gives CSARDEIGRGTQYF.

This clonotype has a count of ten or more. The library was built for alpha chains, so this beta chain is an off-target read and its size means little. The chain recombines TRBV6-2 or TRBV6-3 with TRBJ2-7; no definite D call. The CDR3 is 15 amino acids. V lost 2 bases and J 0 bases, leaving 11 bases between the germline ends. The germline V gene has CDR1 MNHEY and CDR2 SVGEGT. CDR3 sequence: CASSYMRSSSYEQYF. Written as DNA, the CDR3 is TGTGCCAGCAGTTACATGAGGTCAAGCTCCTACGAGCAGTACTTC.

This clonotype was recorded at least ten times. The library was prepared for alpha chains; this beta chain is a stray read, so its frequency means little. The rearrangement links TRBV20-1 to TRBJ2-2; D perhaps matches TRBD2 (5 bases). The CDR3 consists of 13 residues. Germline CDR1 reads DFQATT; CDR2 reads SNEGSKA (reference sequence). The V and J ends lost 3 bases and 0 bases respectively, with 5 bases between them. This CDR3 is CSASGTNTGELFF. The CDR3 coding sequence is TGCAGTGCTAGCGGGACGAACACCGGGGAGCTGTTTTTT.

Comment on this clonotype: Because the library targeted alpha chains, this beta chain is an off-target read whose size means little. The chain links TRBV3-1 to TRBJ1-1; D perhaps matches TRBD1 (5 bases). Germline V gene lookup returns CDR1 LGHDT and CDR2 YNNKEL (reference sequence). There are 13 residues in the CDR3. The V end was cut by 3 bases, the J end by 2 bases, with 7 bases between. The CDR3 coding sequence is TGTGCCAGCAGCCACGGGACCAACACTGAAGCTTTCTTT. This sequence encodes CASSHGTNTEAFF.

As concerns this clonotype: At one boundary the junction diverges from the germline segment, which might be a read error. This beta chain is off target for a library built for alpha chains, so its abundance means little. This sequence joins TRBV7-9 and TRBJ2-5; no clear D gene. The CDR3 covers 14 residues. Germline CDR1 is SEHNR and CDR2 is FQNEAQ (reference sequence). The CDR3 is CASSFLTSQGTQYF. The CDR3 bases are TGTGCCAGCAGCTTTCTCACGTCTCAAGGGACCCAGTACTTC.

Note on this clonotype: This beta chain slipped into a library made for alpha chains as a stray read, so its size is not meaningful. The chain is built from TRBV7-2 and TRBJ2-2; D may match TRBD1 or TRBD2 (5 bases each). The V gene lost 5 bases and the J gene lost 5 bases, with 15 bases spanning the gap. The CDR3 runs 15 residues. Germline lookup yields CDR1 SGHTA and CDR2 FQGNSA. Written as DNA, the CDR3 is TGTGCCAGCAGCCAGGGAGCCCCGGGGACCGGGGAGCTGTTTTTT. The encoded protein is CASSQGAPGTGELFF.

There are a few counts of this clonotype. This beta chain is an unintended read in a library built for alpha chains; its size means little. The V gene is TRBV5-1, the J gene TRBJ2-1; 12 bases are shared with TRBD2. Germline V gene data show CDR1 as SGHRS and CDR2 as YFSETQ. The ends lost 4 bases at V and 6 bases at J; junction bases unmatched: 8. The CDR3 loop spans 16 amino acids. CDR3 region: CASSGTGTSGSNEQFF. In DNA form, the CDR3 reads TGCGCCAGCAGCGGTACCGGGACTAGCGGGTCCAATGAGCAGTTCTTC.

In this sample, this clonotype turned up many times. A library prepared for alpha chains yielded this beta chain as an off-target read; its size is of little meaning. The V call is TRBV4-2, the J call TRBJ2-7; possibly TRBD1 for D (6 bases). Germline V CDR1 and CDR2: LGHNA, YNFKEQ. Trimming stripped 4 bases from V and 4 bases from J, with 17 bases between. This CDR3 is built from 15 residues. This CDR3 reads CASSPREQGPYEQYF. The CDR3 nucleotides read TGTGCCAGCAGCCCGAGGGAACAGGGTCCGTACGAGCAGTACTTC.

In the case of this clonotype: This beta chain is a stray sequence in a library constructed for alpha chains; its clone size is not meaningful. This sequence joins TRBV6-2 or TRBV6-3 and TRBJ1-2, with D unresolved. This CDR3 region has 16 residues. V lost 3 bases, J lost 2 bases, and 16 bases lay in between. The germline CDR1 and CDR2 sequences are MNHEY and SVGEGT. This CDR3 is CASSYHLGERNYGYTF. Written as DNA, the CDR3 is TGTGCCAGCAGTTATCACCTGGGAGAGAGGAACTATGGCTACACCTTC.

Many counts were recorded for this clonotype. This beta chain lies outside the target of a library built for alpha chains; its clone size means little. The V gene is TRBV18, the J gene TRBJ2-1; D possibly matches TRBD1 or TRBD2 (5 bases each). V dropped 8 bases and J dropped 3 bases, with 20 bases sitting between them. The CDR3 is 16 amino acids. Germline CDR1 and CDR2: KGHSH and LQKENI. The CDR3 reads CASTEVPGRIYNEQFF. The CDR3 nucleotides read TGTGCCAGCACCGAAGTCCCGGGACGTATCTACAATGAGCAGTTCTTC.

By proportion, this clonotype is medium-sized (0.01 to 0.1%). Being off target in a library aimed at alpha chains, this beta chain has a size of little meaning. The rearrangement joins TRBV14 to TRBJ1-1; no clear D gene. V dropped 1 base and J dropped 4 bases, with 10 bases sitting between them. The CDR3 extends over 14 amino acids. Germline-derived CDR1 and CDR2 are SGHDN and FVKESK. The CDR3 nucleotides are TGTGCCAGCAGCCAAGGGGTCAAGTTCACTGAAGCTTTCTTT. Translating it yields CASSQGVKFTEAFF.

This clonotype is categorized as medium-sized. Since the library was made to target alpha chains, this beta chain is a stray read and its abundance is not meaningful. The chain combines TRBV7-9 with TRBJ2-3; 15 bases are a match to TRBD2. The V gene end was trimmed by 5 bases and the J gene end by 4 bases; junction bases not matched to a gene: 4. Germline CDR1 SEHNR, CDR2 FQNEAQ (reference sequence). The CDR3 contains 16 residues. The CDR3 DNA is TGTGCCAGCAGCCCTGGACTAGCGGGAGGGGCAGATACGCAGTATTTT. Its protein is CASSPGLAGGADTQYF.

By frequency in the sample, this clonotype is medium-sized (0.01 to 0.1%). The size of this beta chain means little, since it is a stray read in a library made for alpha chains. The V gene is TRBV29-1, the J gene TRBJ1-1; 7 bases match TRBD1. CDR3 length: 14 residues. J was trimmed by 1 base and V by 7 bases; bases with no gene match: 9. Germline V CDR1 and CDR2: SQVTM, ANQGSEA. DNA of the CDR3: TGCAGCGCCGAATTTCAGGGGGGGAACACTGAAGCTTTCTTT. This translates into CSAEFQGGNTEAFF.

This clonotype was recorded at least ten times. This beta chain was picked up by a library intended for alpha chains and is off target, so its count carries little meaning. This chain uses TRBV29-1 with TRBJ1-5, with D unclear. Trimming removed 6 bases at V and 1 base at J, with 10 bases between. Germline V gives CDR1 SQVTM, CDR2 ANQGSEA. This CDR3 has 13 residues. The CDR3 loop reads CSVLTGSNQPQHF. The CDR3 coding sequence is TGCAGCGTGTTGACGGGGAGCAATCAGCCCCAGCATTTT. Looking up the rest from reference TRBV29-1 and TRBJ1-5 gives the full variable domain: SAVISQKPSRDICQRGTSLTIQCQVDSQVTMMFWYRQQPGQSLTLIATANQGSEATYESGFVIDKFPISRPNLTFSTLTVSNMSPEDSSIYLCSVLTGSNQPQHFGDGTRLSIL.

This clonotype counts as medium-sized (0.01 to 0.1%). This beta chain represents an off-target read in a library built for alpha chains; its size is of limited meaning. The gene calls are TRBV29-1 and TRBJ2-7, with a possible D match to TRBD1 (5 bases). V gave up 6 bases and J gave up 2 bases, with 17 bases separating them. The CDR3 spans 14 residues. Germline V gene data show CDR1 as SQVTM and CDR2 as ANQGSEA. CDR3 sequence reads: CSVPVGRAPYEQYF. The CDR3 bases are TGCAGCGTGCCCGTGGGCAGGGCTCCCTACGAGCAGTACTTC.

This clonotype was seen at least ten times. The library was built for alpha chains, so this beta chain is an off-target read and its size means little. V is TRBV12-3 or TRBV12-4 and J is TRBJ1-1; weak D call: TRBD1 (5 bases). Trimming cost V 2 bases and J 3 bases, with 22 bases left between them. The CDR3 runs 18 residues. Written as DNA, the CDR3 is TGTGCCAGCAGTTTACCGCGGCAGGGTGGAGGGTTGGACACTGAAGCTTTCTTT. Translated, it gives CASSLPRQGGGLDTEAFF.

Within the sample, this clonotype is medium-sized. Within a library made for alpha chains, this beta chain is off target, and its count is uninformative. The CDR3 DNA reads as TGTGCCAGCACAGGGCCGCAAGAGACCCAGTACTTC. Protein product: CASTGPQETQYF. The rearrangement uses TRBV5-6 and TRBJ2-5, with D tentatively TRBD1 (5 bases). The germline V gene encodes CDR1 SGHDT and CDR2 YYEEEE. The CDR3 covers 12 residues. Trimming shortened V by 6 bases and J by 2 bases, and 8 bases separated the two germline ends.

This clonotype is classed as medium-sized (0.01 to 0.1%). Since it is a stray read in a library aimed at alpha chains, this beta chain has a size that is not meaningful. This rearrangement joins TRBV20-1 to TRBJ2-1, with D tentatively TRBD1 (5 bases). Germline CDR1 and CDR2: DFQATT and SNEGSKA (reference sequence). CDR3 length equals 10 residues. Trimming cost V 5 bases and J 10 bases, with 9 bases left between them. DNA for the CDR3: TGCAGTGCTGGGGCGGCGGAGCAGTTCTTC. It codes for CSAGAAEQFF.

By proportion, this clonotype is medium-sized (0.01 to 0.1%). The library was prepared for alpha chains; this beta chain is a stray read, so its frequency means little. V is TRBV10-3 and J is TRBJ1-5; 7 positions match TRBD1. The J segment lost 3 bases and the V segment lost 11 bases, leaving 7 bases of the junction unmatched. This CDR3 has 13 residues. Germline CDR1 reads ENHRY; CDR2 reads SYGVKD. In DNA, the CDR3 is TGTGCCTCGACAGGGAAGGTCAATCAGCCCCAGCATTTT. Its translation: CASTGKVNQPQHF.

This clonotype showed up just a few times. This beta chain lies outside the target of a library built for alpha chains; its clone size means little. This rearrangement joins TRBV6-1 to TRBJ2-2; 7 bases align to TRBD1. Germline loops: CDR1 MNHNS, CDR2 SASEGT. The CDR3 has 16 residues. Trimming cost V 1 base and J 4 bases; bases outside gene matches: 6. CDR3 region: CASSEVTGVSTGELFF. The CDR3 DNA is TGTGCCAGCAGTGAAGTAACAGGGGTGTCCACCGGGGAGCTGTTTTTT.

This clonotype showed up many times. This beta chain came through as a stray read in a library set up for alpha chains, and its size says little. The chain links TRBV4-2 to TRBJ2-7; D uncertain. CDR1 is LGHNA and CDR2 is YNFKEQ in the germline V gene. The CDR3 has 15 amino acids. The V and J ends lost 0 bases and 0 bases respectively, with 9 bases between them. The CDR3, as DNA: TGTGCCAGCAGCCAAGATGAAGTTAGCTCCTACGAGCAGTACTTC. Protein: CASSQDEVSSYEQYF.

This clonotype has a handful of counts. Since the library was made to target alpha chains, this beta chain is a stray read and its abundance is not meaningful. The gene calls are TRBV6-5 and TRBJ2-7; TRBD1 or TRBD2 may be the D gene (5 bases each). V gave up 0 bases and J gave up 0 bases, with 9 bases separating them. The length of the CDR3 is 15 residues. Germline CDR1 and CDR2: MNHEY and SVGAGI. This CDR3 is CASSYSAGSSYEQYF. The CDR3 DNA is TGTGCCAGCAGTTACTCCGCAGGGAGCTCCTACGAGCAGTACTTC.

Sample share makes this clonotype medium-sized. In a library made to pick up alpha chains, this beta chain is a stray read with a size that means little. This chain connects TRBV20-1 to TRBJ2-3, with D perhaps matching TRBD1 or TRBD2 (5 bases each). Germline CDR1 and CDR2: DFQATT and SNEGSKA (reference sequence). V was trimmed by 0 bases and J by 0 bases, leaving 7 bases between them. The CDR3 consists of 14 residues. CDR3 residues: CSAREGVSTDTQYF. The CDR3 DNA follows: TGCAGTGCTAGAGAGGGGGTTAGCACAGATACGCAGTATTTT.

By share of the sample, this clonotype is medium-sized. Little can be read into the size of this beta chain, an off-target read in a library designed for alpha chains. The chain links TRBV7-9 to TRBJ2-7, with TRBD2 matching 9 bases. J lost 4 bases, V lost 4 bases, and 5 bases had no gene match. CDR3 length equals 14 residues. Germline V CDR1 and CDR2: SEHNR, FQNEAQ (reference sequence). The CDR3 DNA sequence: TGTGCCAGCAGCTATAGCGGGAGCTTATACGAGCAGTACTTC. Protein product: CASSYSGSLYEQYF.